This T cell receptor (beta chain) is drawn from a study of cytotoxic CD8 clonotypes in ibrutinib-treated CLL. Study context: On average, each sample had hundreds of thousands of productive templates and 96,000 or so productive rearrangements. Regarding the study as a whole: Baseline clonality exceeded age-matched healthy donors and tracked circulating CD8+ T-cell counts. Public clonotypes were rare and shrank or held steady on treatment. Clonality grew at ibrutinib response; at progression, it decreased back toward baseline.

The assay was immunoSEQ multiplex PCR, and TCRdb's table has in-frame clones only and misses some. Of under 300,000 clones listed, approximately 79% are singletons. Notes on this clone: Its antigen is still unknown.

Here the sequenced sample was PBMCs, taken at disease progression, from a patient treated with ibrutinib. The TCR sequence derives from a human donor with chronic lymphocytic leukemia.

CDR3 sequence reads: CASRPLFRGAVGEQFF. Written as DNA, the CDR3 is TGTGCCAGTAGGCCCCTTTTTCGGGGGGCAGTGGGTGAGCAGTTCTTC. The J gene is TRBJ2-1, the V gene TRBV19, with D possibly matching TRBD2 (7 bases). Germline V gene data show CDR1 as LNHDA and CDR2 as SQIVND (reference sequence). V lost 6 bases and J lost 9, with 24 bases in between. This CDR3 contains 16 residues.